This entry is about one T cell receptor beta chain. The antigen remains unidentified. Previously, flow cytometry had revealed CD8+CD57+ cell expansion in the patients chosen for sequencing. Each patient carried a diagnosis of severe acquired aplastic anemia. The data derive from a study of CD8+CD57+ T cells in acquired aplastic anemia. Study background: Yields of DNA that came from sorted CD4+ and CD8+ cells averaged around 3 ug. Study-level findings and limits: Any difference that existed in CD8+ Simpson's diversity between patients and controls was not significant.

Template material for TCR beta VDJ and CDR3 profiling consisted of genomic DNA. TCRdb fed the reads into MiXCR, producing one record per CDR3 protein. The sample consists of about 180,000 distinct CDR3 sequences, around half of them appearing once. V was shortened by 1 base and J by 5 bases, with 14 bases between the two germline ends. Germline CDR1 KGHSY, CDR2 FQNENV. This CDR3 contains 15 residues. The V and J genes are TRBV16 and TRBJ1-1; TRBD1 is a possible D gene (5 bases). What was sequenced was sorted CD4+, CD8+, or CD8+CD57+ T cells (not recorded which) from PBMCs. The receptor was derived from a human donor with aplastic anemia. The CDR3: CASSQFSGGGTEAFF. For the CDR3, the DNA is TGTGCCAGCAGCCAATTTTCCGGGGGGGGGACTGAAGCTTTCTTT.